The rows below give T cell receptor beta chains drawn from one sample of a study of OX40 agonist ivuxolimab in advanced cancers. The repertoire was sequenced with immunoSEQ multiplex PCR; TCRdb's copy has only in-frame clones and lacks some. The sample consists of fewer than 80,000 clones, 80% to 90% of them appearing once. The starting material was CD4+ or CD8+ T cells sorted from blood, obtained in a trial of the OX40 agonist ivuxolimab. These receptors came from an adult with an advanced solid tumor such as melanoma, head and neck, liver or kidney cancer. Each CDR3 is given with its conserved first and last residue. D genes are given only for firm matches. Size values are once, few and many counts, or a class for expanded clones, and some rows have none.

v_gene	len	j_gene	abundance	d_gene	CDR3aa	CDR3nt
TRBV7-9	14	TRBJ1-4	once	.	CASSNRVTNEKLFF	TGTGCCAGCAGCAACAGGGTTACTAATGAAAAACTGTTTTTT
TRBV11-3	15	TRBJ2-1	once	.	CASSLGRADYNEQFF	TGTGCCAGCAGCTTAGGGCGGGCGGACTACAATGAGCAGTTCTTC
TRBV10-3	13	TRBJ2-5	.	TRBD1	CAIQTGGSETQYF	TGTGCCATTCAAACAGGGGGCTCAGAGACCCAGTACTTC
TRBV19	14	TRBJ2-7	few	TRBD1	CASSLQGASYEQYF	TGTGCCAGTAGTTTACAGGGGGCTTCCTACGAGCAGTACTTC
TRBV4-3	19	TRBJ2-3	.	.	CASSPMRFNQLAGTDTQYF	TGCGCCAGCAGCCCGATGCGGTTCAACCAGCTGGCTGGCACAGATACGCAGTATTTT
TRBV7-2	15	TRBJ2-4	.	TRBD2	CASSLAAWRENIQYF	TGTGCCAGCAGCTTAGCCGCCTGGCGGGAGAACATTCAGTACTTC
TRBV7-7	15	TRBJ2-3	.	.	CASSLSLQGADTQYF	TGTGCTAGCAGCTTATCGTTACAGGGTGCCGATACGCAGTATTTT
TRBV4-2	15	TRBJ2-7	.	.	CASSQDGAPIYEQYF	TGTGCCAGCAGCCAAGATGGCGCACCTATCTACGAGCAGTACTTC
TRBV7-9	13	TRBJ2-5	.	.	CASSRGQRETQYF	TGTGCCAGCAGCCGTGGACAGCGGGAGACCCAGTACTTC
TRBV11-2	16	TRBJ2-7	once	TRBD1	CASSSIQGFNLYEQYF	TGTGCCAGCAGCTCCATACAGGGGTTTAATCTCTACGAGCAGTACTTC
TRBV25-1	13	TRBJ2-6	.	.	CASETAGANVLTF	TGTGCCAGCGAGACAGCCGGGGCCAACGTCCTGACTTTC
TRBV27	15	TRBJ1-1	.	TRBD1	CASSLSFQGATEAFF	TGTGCCAGCAGTTTATCCTTTCAGGGGGCCACTGAAGCTTTCTTT
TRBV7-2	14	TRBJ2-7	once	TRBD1	CASSRQTGSYEQYF	TGTGCCAGCAGCCGACAGACAGGGTCATACGAGCAGTACTTC
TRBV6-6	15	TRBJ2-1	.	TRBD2	CASESGLAGAAEQFF	TGTGCCAGCGAAAGTGGGCTAGCGGGAGCTGCTGAGCAGTTCTTC
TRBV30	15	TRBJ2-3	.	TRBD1	CAWSVGQGATDTQYF	TGTGCCTGGAGTGTAGGGCAGGGGGCTACAGATACGCAGTATTTT
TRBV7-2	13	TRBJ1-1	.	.	CASSLARGTEAFF	TGTGCCAGCAGCTTAGCGCGTGGCACTGAAGCTTTCTTT
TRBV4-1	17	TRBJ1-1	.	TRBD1	CASSLKIPGQLNTEAFF	TGCGCCAGCAGCCTTAAAATTCCGGGACAGCTGAACACTGAAGCTTTCTTT
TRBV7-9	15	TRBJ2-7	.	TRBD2	CASSPAAAGDHEQYF	TGTGCCAGCAGCCCGGCGGCGGCGGGGGACCACGAGCAGTACTTC
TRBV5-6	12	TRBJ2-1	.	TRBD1	CASSLARGLQFF	TGTGCCAGCAGCTTGGCGAGGGGGCTGCAGTTCTTC
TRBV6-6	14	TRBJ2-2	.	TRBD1	CASSGDRNTGELFF	TGTGCCAGCAGCGGGGACAGAAACACCGGGGAGCTGTTTTTT
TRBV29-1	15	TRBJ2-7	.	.	CSVEEGLGAVYEQYF	TGCAGCGTTGAAGAGGGTTTAGGGGCGGTCTACGAGCAGTACTTC
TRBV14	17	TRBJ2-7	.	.	CASSQGYVGEPSYEQYF	TGTGCCAGCAGCCAGGGCTATGTGGGAGAGCCCTCCTACGAGCAGTACTTC